This entry is about one T cell receptor (beta chain). Its antigen remains unknown. The sample belongs to a study of T-cell memory formation after mild COVID-19. Study findings and constraints: Contracting CD4+ clones lay largely in CM and EM, with CD8+ ones residing in EMRA.

TCRdb independently ran MiXCR on the 5' RACE reads; one entry per CDR3 protein. The sample consists of more than 450,000 distinct CDR3 sequences, about a sixth of them appearing once. This clonotype originated in an adult woman who had mild COVID-19 (a few samples of this study predate the infection). Cell type and time point are not known. The source material was PBMCs or a T cell subset sorted from them (not recorded which).

The CDR3 coding sequence is TGTGCCACCAGCGTTCGGCTAAATGAAAAACTGTTTTTT. It encodes CATSVRLNEKLFF. The rearrangement uses TRBV15 and TRBJ1-4; D not certain. Trimming stripped 5 bases from V and 5 bases from J, with 9 bases between. The CDR3 contains 13 residues. CDR1 is LNHNV, CDR2 YYDKDF, per germline (reference sequence).